Listed below are T cell receptor beta chains from one sample, sequenced in a study of OX40 agonist ivuxolimab in advanced cancers. Sequenced by immunoSEQ multiplex PCR; TCRdb stores in-frame clones only, minus some. The sample yields about 50,000 clones, 85% seen once. The source was CD4+ or CD8+ T cells sorted from blood, collected in a trial of the OX40 agonist ivuxolimab. These receptor sequences come from an adult with an advanced solid tumor such as melanoma, head and neck, liver or kidney cancer. The CDR3 runs from the conserved cysteine through the conserved F or W. The order of the fields is clone size, D gene, J gene, V gene, CDR3 protein, CDR3 DNA. D genes are given only for firm matches. Rows may omit the clone size; those that give it use once, few, many or a size class.

. . TRBJ2-1 TRBV7-3 CASSGGTINEQFF TGTGCCAGCAGCGGAGGCACTATCAATGAGCAGTTCTTC
. . TRBJ2-3 TRBV10-3 CAISDFDTQYF TGTGCCATCAGTGATTTTGATACGCAGTATTTT
. TRBD2 TRBJ2-3 TRBV7-8 CASSSLRRGLAGPDTQYF TGTGCCAGCAGCTCCCTCCGGCGGGGACTAGCGGGTCCAGATACGCAGTATTTT
. . TRBJ1-1 TRBV5-5 CASSSFGTSNTEAFF TGTGCCAGCAGCTCGTTCGGGACTTCCAACACTGAAGCTTTCTTT
. . TRBJ1-1 TRBV15 CATSRDQWTEAFF TGTGCCACCAGCAGAGATCAGTGGACTGAAGCTTTCTTT
. . TRBJ2-3 TRBV18 CASSPRDTQYF TGTGCCAGCTCACCTCGGGATACGCAGTATTTT
. TRBD2 TRBJ2-3 TRBV7-9 CASSNRGGMSTDTQYF TGTGCCAGCAGCAATCGCGGGGGGATGAGCACAGATACGCAGTATTTT
. TRBD2 TRBJ2-3 TRBV11-2 CASSHEGLASTDTQYF TGTGCCAGCAGCCACGAAGGACTAGCTAGCACAGATACGCAGTATTTT
. . TRBJ2-2 TRBV7-8 CASARGGNTGELFF TGTGCCAGTGCCCGGGGCGGGAACACCGGGGAGCTGTTTTTT
few . TRBJ2-5 TRBV28 CASSQQGPDQYF TGTGCCAGCAGCCAACAGGGCCCCGACCAGTACTTC
. TRBD2 TRBJ2-4 TRBV28 CATQGGTLLAKNIQYF TGTGCCACCCAGGGAGGGACTCTTTTAGCCAAAAACATTCAGTACTTC
. . TRBJ2-5 TRBV18 CASSPPKGGGSIQETQYF TGTGCCAGCTCACCACCGAAAGGGGGGGGATCGATACAAGAGACCCAGTACTTC
few TRBD2 TRBJ2-2 TRBV4-2 CASSQDPSGSLWGAGELFF TGTGCCAGCAGCCAAGATCCGAGCGGGAGTTTGTGGGGGGCCGGGGAGCTGTTTTTT
. TRBD2 TRBJ2-3 TRBV4-2 CASSHPPGGGGPTDTQYF TGTGCCAGCAGCCACCCCCCCGGCGGCGGGGGGCCCACAGATACGCAGTATTTT
. . TRBJ1-3 TRBV5-1 CASSLMGNTIYF TGCGCCAGCAGCTTAATGGGTAACACCATATATTTT
. TRBD1 TRBJ2-7 TRBV2 CATTGGSEQYF TGTGCCACCACAGGGGGAAGCGAGCAGTACTTC
once TRBD1 TRBJ1-2 TRBV5-1 CASSLVETGDGYTF TGCGCCAGCAGCTTGGTTGAGACAGGGGATGGCTACACCTTC
. . TRBJ1-2 TRBV4-3 CASSQEPGQGGYTF TGCGCCAGCAGCCAAGAACCGGGGCAGGGTGGCTACACCTTC
. . TRBJ2-6 TRBV29-1 CSVEGSQGGGSSGANVLTF TGCAGCGTTGAAGGTAGTCAGGGAGGGGGTAGTTCTGGGGCCAACGTCCTGACTTTC
. . TRBJ1-2 TRBV27 CASSFKGVGYGYTF TGTGCCAGCAGTTTTAAAGGGGTTGGCTATGGCTACACCTTC
few . TRBJ1-6 TRBV7-9 CASRPTGQGTLHF TGTGCCAGCAGACCTACAGGGCAGGGTACCCTCCACTTT
once . TRBJ2-7 TRBV5-1 CASSLVREIDEQYF TGCGCCAGCAGCTTAGTCCGGGAGATCGACGAGCAGTACTTC
. . TRBJ2-7 TRBV11-3 CASQLGVGEQYF TGTGCCAGCCAGTTGGGGGTGGGGGAGCAGTACTTC
. . TRBJ2-6 TRBV30 CAWTRGSGANVLTF TGTGCCTGGACTAGGGGCTCTGGGGCCAACGTCCTGACTTTC
. TRBD2 TRBJ2-3 TRBV6-4 CASSDSGTSDDTQYF TGTGCCAGCAGTGACTCTGGGACTAGCGACGATACGCAGTATTTT
. TRBD1 TRBJ1-2 TRBV6-5 CASKTGDRSYGYTF TGTGCCAGCAAAACAGGGGATAGGAGCTATGGCTACACCTTC
. . TRBJ2-5 TRBV13 CASTLYRGSQYF TGTGCCAGCACCCTTTATCGGGGGTCCCAGTACTTC
. . TRBJ1-4 TRBV7-2 CASSLQGSHNEKLFF TGTGCCAGCAGCTTACAGGGTTCCCATAATGAAAAACTGTTTTTT
. . TRBJ1-1 TRBV18 CASSLGGAMNTEAFF TGTGCCAGCTCCCTCGGTGGAGCCATGAACACTGAAGCTTTCTTT
. . TRBJ1-1 TRBV9 CASSVRGGNTEAFF TGTGCCAGCAGCGTAAGGGGGGGGAACACTGAAGCTTTCTTT
. TRBD2 TRBJ2-1 TRBV5-1 CASSRMSGLAGLEQFF TGCGCCAGCAGCCGGATGTCTGGACTAGCGGGACTTGAGCAGTTCTTC
. . TRBJ2-2 TRBV27 CASSVQGSGELFF TGTGCCAGCAGCGTACAGGGCTCCGGGGAGCTGTTTTTT
once TRBD2 TRBJ2-2 TRBV7-6 CASSLGLARTGELFF TGTGCCAGCAGCTTAGGACTAGCAAGGACCGGGGAGCTGTTTTTT
. . TRBJ2-3 TRBV28 CASSSISPPAADTQYF TGTGCCAGCAGTTCCATCAGCCCACCAGCAGCAGATACGCAGTATTTT
. . TRBJ2-5 TRBV5-1 CASSLQEAETQYF TGCGCCAGCAGCCTGCAGGAGGCAGAGACCCAGTACTTC
. . TRBJ1-4 TRBV27 CASRPTATNEKLFF TGTGCCAGCAGACCTACCGCAACTAATGAAAAACTGTTTTTT
. . TRBJ2-5 TRBV5-1 CASSLGQKETQYF TGCGCCAGCAGCTTGGGACAAAAAGAGACCCAGTACTTC
. TRBD1 TRBJ2-1 TRBV19 CASRSQQGSSYNEQFF TGTGCCAGTAGAAGTCAACAGGGGAGCTCCTACAATGAGCAGTTCTTC